This TCR beta chain was sequenced during a study of identifying expanded T cells in peripheral blood. Regarding the study as a whole: Clone count variance between two-week samples rose with total template count. Over two and four weeks, about 16.4 and 19 clones changed, versus around 1.2 between replicates.

This CDR3 has 14 residues. V was clipped by 5 bases and J by 4 bases, with 14 bases between them. Per germline, CDR1 SGHTA and CDR2 FQGNSA. The table came from immunoSEQ multiplex PCR; TCRdb's copy has only in-frame clones and leaves some out. The sample holds approximately 130,000 clones, approximately 80% seen once. A remark on this clone: Its target is unknown.

No infections or other immune events were documented during collection. The source material was blood. The rearrangement uses TRBV7-2 and TRBJ1-1, with D possibly matching TRBD1 (5 bases). This sequence originates from a person aged 18 to 75 in good health. CDR3 sequence: CASSPVGDGTEAFF. The CDR3 bases are TGTGCCAGCAGCCCAGTGGGGGACGGCACTGAAGCTTTCTTT.